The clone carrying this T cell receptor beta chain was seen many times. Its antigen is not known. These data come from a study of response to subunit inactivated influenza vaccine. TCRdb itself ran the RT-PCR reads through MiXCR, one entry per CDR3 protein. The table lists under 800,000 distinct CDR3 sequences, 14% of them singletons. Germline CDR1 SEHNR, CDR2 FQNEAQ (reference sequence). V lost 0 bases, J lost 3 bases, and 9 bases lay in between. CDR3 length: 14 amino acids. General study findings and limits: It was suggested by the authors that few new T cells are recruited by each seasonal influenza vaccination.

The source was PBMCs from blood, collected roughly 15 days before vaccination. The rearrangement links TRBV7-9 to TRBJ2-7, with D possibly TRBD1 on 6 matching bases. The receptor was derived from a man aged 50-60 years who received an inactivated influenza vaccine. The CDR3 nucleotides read TGTGCCAGCAGCTTAGCTACAGGGCGCTACGAGCAGTACTTC. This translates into CASSLATGRYEQYF.